The 10 T cell receptor beta chains below were found in one sample sequenced in a study of T cell responses to AZD1222 COVID-19 vaccine. TCRdb's copy holds only in-frame clones and misses some; the assay was immunoSEQ multiplex PCR. The sample consists of more than 150,000 clones, 80% to 95% of them appearing once. The sequencing used peripheral blood, collected on day 0 of AZD1222 vaccination. These receptors all come from an adult in good health.

The rearrangement links TRBV4-1 to TRBJ2-1, with D hard to call. The V end lost 1 base, the J end lost 7 bases, and 14 bases lay between the germline ends. Germline CDR1 and CDR2: MGHRA and YSYEKL. The CDR3 is 15 residues long. The CDR3 DNA follows: TGCGCCAGCAGCCAAGGATCGGCAGGCGCGAATGAGCAGTTCTTC. Its translation: CASSQGSAGANEQFF.

The J gene is TRBJ1-1, the V gene TRBV5-4; tentative D call: TRBD1 (5 bases). V lost 3 bases to trimming and J lost 7 bases, with 19 bases between them. CDR1 SGHNT and CDR2 YYREEE come from the germline V gene (reference sequence). The CDR3 length is 15 residues. CDR3 nucleotide sequence: TGTGCCAGCAGCTCTCAGGGACCCGACGTTATTGAAGCTTTCTTT. Protein sequence: CASSSQGPDVIEAFF.

This clone was seen just once. The genes are TRBV6-2 or TRBV6-3 and TRBJ2-7, with a weak D call TRBD2 (7 bases). This CDR3 has 15 residues. Germline CDR1 reads MNHEY; CDR2 reads SVGEGT. Trimming shortened V by 6 bases and J by 2 bases, and 17 bases separated the two germline ends. The CDR3 region is CASSLRGAVTYEQYF. CDR3 nucleotides: TGTGCCAGCAGCCTCCGGGGGGCTGTAACCTACGAGCAGTACTTC.

CDR3 in DNA: TGTGCCATCATGCCCGGGACAGGGAGTAATTCACCCCTCCACTTT. As protein: CAIMPGTGSNSPLHF. The gene calls are TRBV10-3 and TRBJ1-6, with 9 bases lining up with TRBD1. The CDR3 is 15 residues long. J was trimmed by 6 bases and V by 7 bases; bases with no gene match: 7. Germline assignment: CDR1 ENHRY and CDR2 SYGVKD.

This sequence joins TRBV4-3 and TRBJ1-2; no clear D. The CDR3 loop spans 16 amino acids. The germline V and J ends were trimmed by 0 bases and 0 bases, with 11 bases remaining between them. The germline V gene has CDR1 LGHNA and CDR2 YSLEER. CDR3 region: CASSQDRSSANYGYTF. For the CDR3, the DNA is TGCGCCAGCAGCCAAGATCGTTCCAGCGCTAACTATGGCTACACCTTC.

This chain links TRBV6-5 with TRBJ1-2; D gene ambiguous. The CDR3 is 13 residues long. V was cut by 5 bases and J by 5 bases, with 12 bases left in between. Looked up from germline, CDR1 is MNHEY and CDR2 is SVGAGI. CDR3 sequence reads: CASSPDGPYGYTF. Here the CDR3 DNA reads TGTGCCAGCAGTCCCGACGGACCGTATGGCTACACCTTC.

The chain employs TRBV15 and TRBJ1-5; D is perhaps TRBD1 (6 bases). Per germline, CDR1 LNHNV and CDR2 YYDKDF (reference sequence). V lost 3 bases and J 3 bases, leaving 12 bases between the germline ends. The CDR3 runs 15 residues. The CDR3 DNA reads as TGTGCCACCAGCAGGTACAGGGATACCAATCAGCCCCAGCATTTT. Translating gives CATSRYRDTNQPQHF.

The gene calls are TRBV18 and TRBJ2-1, with D perhaps given as TRBD1 or TRBD2 (5 bases each). Trimming left V 0 bases short and J 5 bases short, with 14 bases between. The V gene's germline CDR1 is KGHSH and CDR2 LQKENI. The CDR3 consists of 16 residues. The CDR3 reads CASSPPAGRRNNEQFF. The CDR3, as DNA: TGTGCCAGCTCACCACCGGCAGGGAGAAGGAACAATGAGCAGTTCTTC.

The V call is TRBV12-3 or TRBV12-4, the J call TRBJ2-3, with D unresolved. The V and J ends lost 5 bases and 2 bases respectively, with 8 bases between them. This CDR3 region has 13 residues. The CDR3 nucleotides read TGTGCCAGCAGTCCGGATAACACAGATACGCAGTATTTT. The encoded protein is CASSPDNTDTQYF.

The chain recombines TRBV7-3 with TRBJ1-2; TRBD1 matches 8 bases. CDR1 and CDR2 (germline): SGHTA, FQGTGA. There are 13 residues in the CDR3. J gave up 6 bases and V 5 bases, and 5 bases lay outside the gene matches. The CDR3 here is CASSPSTGDGYTF. CDR3 nucleotide sequence: TGTGCCAGCAGCCCCTCGACAGGGGATGGCTACACCTTC.